The clone carrying this T cell receptor beta chain has a handful of counts. What it recognizes is unknown. The entry originates in a study of human T cells and chemical hapten exposure. Study conclusions and caveats: Higher patch test scores went with higher counts of PT1 expanded TCRs. Large CDR3 similarity clusters arose significantly more often from expanded TCRs than from controls.

From germline, CDR1 is KGHSH and CDR2 LQKENI. This CDR3 region has 14 residues. With 3 bases clipped from V and 6 bases from J, the junction kept 6 bases outside the gene matches. Regarding time point: patch test 2, 6 weeks after DPC sensitization. Treatment denoted: therapeutic diphenylcyclopropenone sensitization with weekly scalp DPC. Blood sampling preceded each patch test application. Alopecia patients between 18 and 70 years old and suitable for DPC were used as donors. TCRdb used MiXCR to reprocess the RACE reads, holding one entry per CDR3 protein. The sample lists hundreds of thousands of distinct CDR3 sequences, about 6% occurring once.

Source: whole blood, taken in connection with sensitization to the hapten diphenylcyclopropenone (DPC). This TCR derives from a woman aged 18-29 years with alopecia areata. Some clones in this sample may be carry-over from other donors' samples. The chain uses TRBV18 and TRBJ2-3; 7 bases agree with TRBD2. The CDR3 nucleotides read TGTGCCAGCTCACCGGGAACTAGCGATGATACGCAGTATTTT. Translated: CASSPGTSDDTQYF.